This T cell receptor (beta chain) was sequenced in a study of blood T cell repertoires in COVID-19. At the level of the study: COVID-19 samples from acute and convalescent phases originated in the United States, Italy and Spain. PBMCs, B-cell-depleted T cells, or T cells were the source of the cDNA or gDNA that made up the material.

Methods used by the authors: Amplification of reference gene primers provided the estimated nucleated cell counts. Only in-frame clones appear in the TCRdb table, and some are missing; sequencing was by immunoSEQ multiplex PCR. V and J calls and clone size are given by that table; D and trimming were obtained from the DNA. The sample has some 250,000 clones; more than 80% are singletons. The sample comprised peripheral blood. This sequence originates from a woman older than 75 with COVID-19, enrolled during active disease.

The CDR3 bases are TGTGCCAGCAGTTTCCGGGTGGACACTGAAGCTTTCTTT. It translates to CASSFRVDTEAFF. The chain carries TRBV27 and TRBJ1-1; D unresolved. Germline assignment: CDR1 MNHEY and CDR2 SMNVEV (reference sequence). This CDR3 contains 13 residues. Trimming pared 3 bases from V and 3 bases from J, leaving 8 bases between.